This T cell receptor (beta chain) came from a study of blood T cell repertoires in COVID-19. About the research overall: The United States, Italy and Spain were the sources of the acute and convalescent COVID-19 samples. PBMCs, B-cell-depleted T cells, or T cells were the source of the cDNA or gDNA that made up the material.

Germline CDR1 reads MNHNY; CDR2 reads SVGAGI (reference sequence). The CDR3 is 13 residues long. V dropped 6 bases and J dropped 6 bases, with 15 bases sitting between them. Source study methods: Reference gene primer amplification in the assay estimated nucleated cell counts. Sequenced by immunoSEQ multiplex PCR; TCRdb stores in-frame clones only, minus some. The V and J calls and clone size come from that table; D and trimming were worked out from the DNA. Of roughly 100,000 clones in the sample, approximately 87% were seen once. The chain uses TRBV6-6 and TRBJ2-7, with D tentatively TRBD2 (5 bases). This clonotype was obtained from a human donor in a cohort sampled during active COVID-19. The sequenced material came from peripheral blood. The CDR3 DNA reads TGTGCCAGCAGCTATTCTGAGGGCCTCGAGCAGTACTTC. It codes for CASSYSEGLEQYF.